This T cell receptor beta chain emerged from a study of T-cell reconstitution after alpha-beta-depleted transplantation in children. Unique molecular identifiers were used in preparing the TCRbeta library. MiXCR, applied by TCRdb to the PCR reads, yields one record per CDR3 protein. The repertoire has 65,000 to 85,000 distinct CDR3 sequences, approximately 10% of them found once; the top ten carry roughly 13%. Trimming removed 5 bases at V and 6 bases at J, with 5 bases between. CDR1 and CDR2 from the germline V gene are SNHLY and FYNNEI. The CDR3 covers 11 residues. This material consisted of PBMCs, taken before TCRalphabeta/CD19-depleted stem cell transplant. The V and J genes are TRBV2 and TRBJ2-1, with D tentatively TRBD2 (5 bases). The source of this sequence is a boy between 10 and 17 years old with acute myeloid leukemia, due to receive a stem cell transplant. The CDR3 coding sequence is TGTGCCAGCAGTACTAGCAATGAGCAGTTCTTC. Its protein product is CASSTSNEQFF.